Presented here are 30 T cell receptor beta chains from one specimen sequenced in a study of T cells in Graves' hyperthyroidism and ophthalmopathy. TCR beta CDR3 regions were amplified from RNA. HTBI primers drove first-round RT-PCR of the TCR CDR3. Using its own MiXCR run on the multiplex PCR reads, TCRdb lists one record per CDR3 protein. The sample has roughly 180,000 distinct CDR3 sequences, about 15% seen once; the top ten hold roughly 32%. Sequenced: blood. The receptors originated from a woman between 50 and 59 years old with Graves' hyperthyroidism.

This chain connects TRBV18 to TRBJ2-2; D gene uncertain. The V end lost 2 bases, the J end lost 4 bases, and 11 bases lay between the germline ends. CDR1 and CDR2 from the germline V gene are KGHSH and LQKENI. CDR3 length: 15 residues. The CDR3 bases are TGTGCCAGCTCACCAGCAGGTTACGGCACCGGGGAGCTGTTTTTT. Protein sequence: CASSPAGYGTGELFF.

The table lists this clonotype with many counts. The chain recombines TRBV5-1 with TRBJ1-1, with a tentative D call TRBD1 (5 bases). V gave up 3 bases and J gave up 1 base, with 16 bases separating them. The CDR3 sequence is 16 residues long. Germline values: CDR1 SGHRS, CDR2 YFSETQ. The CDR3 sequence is CASSSSRQLRNTEAFF. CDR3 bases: TGCGCCAGCAGCTCCTCGAGACAGTTAAGGAACACTGAAGCTTTCTTT.

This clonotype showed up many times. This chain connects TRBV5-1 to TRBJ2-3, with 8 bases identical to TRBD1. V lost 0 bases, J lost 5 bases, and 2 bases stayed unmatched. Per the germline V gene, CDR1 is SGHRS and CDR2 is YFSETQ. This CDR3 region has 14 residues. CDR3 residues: CASSLADRGDTQYF. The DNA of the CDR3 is TGCGCCAGCAGCTTGGCCGACAGGGGAGATACGCAGTATTTT.

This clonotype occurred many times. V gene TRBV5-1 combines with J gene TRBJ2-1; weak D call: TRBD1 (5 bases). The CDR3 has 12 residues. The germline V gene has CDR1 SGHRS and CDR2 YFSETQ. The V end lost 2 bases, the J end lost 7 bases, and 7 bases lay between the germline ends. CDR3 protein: CASSFRGNEQFF. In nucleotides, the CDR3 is TGCGCCAGCAGCTTTAGGGGTAATGAGCAGTTCTTC.

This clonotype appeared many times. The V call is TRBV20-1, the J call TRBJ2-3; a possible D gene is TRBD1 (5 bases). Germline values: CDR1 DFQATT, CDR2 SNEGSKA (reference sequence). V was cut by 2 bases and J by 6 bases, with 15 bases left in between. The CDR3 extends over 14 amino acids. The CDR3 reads CSARRGSPLDTQYF. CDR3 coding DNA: TGCAGTGCTAGAAGGGGCTCCCCCCTTGATACGCAGTATTTT.

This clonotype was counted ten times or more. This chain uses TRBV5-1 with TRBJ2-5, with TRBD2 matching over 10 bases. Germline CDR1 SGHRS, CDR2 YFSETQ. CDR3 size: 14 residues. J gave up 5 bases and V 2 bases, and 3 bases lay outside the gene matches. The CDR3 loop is CASSLAGGPETQYF. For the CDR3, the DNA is TGCGCCAGCAGCTTAGCGGGGGGGCCGGAGACCCAGTACTTC. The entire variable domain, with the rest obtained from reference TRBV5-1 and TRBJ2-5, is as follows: KAGVTQTPRYLIKTRGQQVTLSCSPISGHRSVSWYQQTPGQGLQFLFEYFSETQRNKGNFPGRFSGRQFSNSRSEMNVSTLELGDSALYLCASSLAGGPETQYFGPGTRLLVL.

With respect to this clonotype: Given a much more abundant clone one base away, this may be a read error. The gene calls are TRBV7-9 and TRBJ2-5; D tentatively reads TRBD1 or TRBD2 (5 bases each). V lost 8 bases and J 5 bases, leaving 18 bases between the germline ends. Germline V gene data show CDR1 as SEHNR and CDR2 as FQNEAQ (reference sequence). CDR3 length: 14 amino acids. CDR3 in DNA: TGTGCCAGCGGCCTCGGGACGGTCAAGGAGACCCAGTACTTC. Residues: CASGLGTVKETQYF.

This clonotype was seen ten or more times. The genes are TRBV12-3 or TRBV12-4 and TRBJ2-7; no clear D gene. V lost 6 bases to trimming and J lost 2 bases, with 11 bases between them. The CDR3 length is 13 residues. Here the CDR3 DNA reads TGTGCCAGCAGACGAGGTGGTGCCTACGAGCAGTACTTC. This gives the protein CASRRGGAYEQYF.

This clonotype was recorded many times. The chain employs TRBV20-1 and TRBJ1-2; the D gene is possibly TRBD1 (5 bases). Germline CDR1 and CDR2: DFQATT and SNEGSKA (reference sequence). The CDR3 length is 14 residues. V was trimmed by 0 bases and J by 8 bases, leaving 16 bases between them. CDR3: CSARDLRGSGGYTF. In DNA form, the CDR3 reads TGCAGTGCTAGAGATTTGCGGGGGAGTGGGGGCTACACCTTC.

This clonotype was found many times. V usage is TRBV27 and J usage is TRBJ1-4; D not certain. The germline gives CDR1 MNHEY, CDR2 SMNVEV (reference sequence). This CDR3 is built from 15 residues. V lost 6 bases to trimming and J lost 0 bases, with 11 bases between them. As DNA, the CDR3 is TGTGCCAGCAGCCTTTCACCAGCAACTAATGAAAAACTGTTTTTT. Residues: CASSLSPATNEKLFF.

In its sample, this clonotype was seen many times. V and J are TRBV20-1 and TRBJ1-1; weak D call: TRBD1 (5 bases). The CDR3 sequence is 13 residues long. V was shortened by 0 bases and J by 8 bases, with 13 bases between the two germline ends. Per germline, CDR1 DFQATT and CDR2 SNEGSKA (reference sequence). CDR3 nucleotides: TGCAGTGCTAGAGAGGCGGGACGTGTAGAAGCTTTCTTT. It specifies CSAREAGRVEAFF.

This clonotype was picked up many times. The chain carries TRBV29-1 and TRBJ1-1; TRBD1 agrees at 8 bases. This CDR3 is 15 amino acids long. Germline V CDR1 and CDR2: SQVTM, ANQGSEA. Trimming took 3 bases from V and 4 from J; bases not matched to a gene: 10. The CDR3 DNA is TGCAGCGTTGATATTCCCTGGACAGGGTTCACTGAAGCTTTCTTT. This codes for CSVDIPWTGFTEAFF.

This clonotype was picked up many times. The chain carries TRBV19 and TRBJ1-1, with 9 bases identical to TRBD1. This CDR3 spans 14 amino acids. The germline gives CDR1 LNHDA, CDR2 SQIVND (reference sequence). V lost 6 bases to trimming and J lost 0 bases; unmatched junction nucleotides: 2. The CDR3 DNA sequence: TGTGCCAGTAGGGGACAGGGAGTGAACACTGAAGCTTTCTTT. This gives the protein CASRGQGVNTEAFF.

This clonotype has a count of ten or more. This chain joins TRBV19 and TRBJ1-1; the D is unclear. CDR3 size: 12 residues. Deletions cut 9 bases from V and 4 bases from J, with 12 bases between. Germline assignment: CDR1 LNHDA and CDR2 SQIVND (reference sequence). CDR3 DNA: TGTGCCAGCAAACGGCGGGGCACTGAAGCTTTCTTT. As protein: CASKRRGTEAFF.

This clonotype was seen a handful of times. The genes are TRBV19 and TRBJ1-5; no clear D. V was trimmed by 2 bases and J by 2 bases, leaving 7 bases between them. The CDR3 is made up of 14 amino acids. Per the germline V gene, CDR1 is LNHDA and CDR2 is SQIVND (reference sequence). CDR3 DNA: TGTGCCAGTAGTATAATTGGGGGCAATCAGCCCCAGCATTTT. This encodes CASSIIGGNQPQHF. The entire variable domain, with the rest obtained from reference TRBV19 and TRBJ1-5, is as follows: DGGITQSPKYLFRKEGQNVTLSCEQNLNHDAMYWYRQDPGQGLRLIYYSQIVNDFQKGDIAEGYSVSREKKESFPLTVTSAQKNPTAFYLCASSIIGGNQPQHFGDGTRLSIL.

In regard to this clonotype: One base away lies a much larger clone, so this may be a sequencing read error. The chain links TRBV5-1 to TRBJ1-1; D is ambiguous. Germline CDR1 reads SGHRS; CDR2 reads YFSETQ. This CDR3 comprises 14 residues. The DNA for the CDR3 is TGCGCCAGCAGCCCCCGTGTTTCGAACACTGAATCTTTCTTT. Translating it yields CASSPRVSNTESFF.

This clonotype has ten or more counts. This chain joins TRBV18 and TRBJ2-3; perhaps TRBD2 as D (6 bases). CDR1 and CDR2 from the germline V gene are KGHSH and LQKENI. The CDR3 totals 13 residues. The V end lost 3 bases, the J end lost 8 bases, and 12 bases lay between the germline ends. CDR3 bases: TGTGCCAGCTCACCGGCAGAGGGAGGTACGCAGTATTTT. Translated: CASSPAEGGTQYF.

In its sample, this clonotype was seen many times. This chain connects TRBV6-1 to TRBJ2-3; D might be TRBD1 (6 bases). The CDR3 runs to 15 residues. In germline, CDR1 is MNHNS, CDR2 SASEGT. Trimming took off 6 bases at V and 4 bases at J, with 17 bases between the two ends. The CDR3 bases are TGTGCCAGCAGCCCCTCAGGGGAGAGCGCAGATACGCAGTATTTT. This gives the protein CASSPSGESADTQYF.

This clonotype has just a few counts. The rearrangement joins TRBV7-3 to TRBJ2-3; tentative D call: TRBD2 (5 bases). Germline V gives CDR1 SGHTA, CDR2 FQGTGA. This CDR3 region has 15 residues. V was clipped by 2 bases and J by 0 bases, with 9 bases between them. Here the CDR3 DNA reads TGTGCCAGCAGCTTATTAAGCGGTAGCACAGATACGCAGTATTTT. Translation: CASSLLSGSTDTQYF.

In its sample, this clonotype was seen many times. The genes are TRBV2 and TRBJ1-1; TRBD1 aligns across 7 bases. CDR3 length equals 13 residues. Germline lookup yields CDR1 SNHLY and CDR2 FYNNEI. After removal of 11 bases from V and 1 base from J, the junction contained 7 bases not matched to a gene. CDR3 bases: TGTGCCTCCGTCGGGACAGAGAACACTGAAGCTTTCTTT. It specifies CASVGTENTEAFF.

CDR3 residues: CASSQDKGAGQPQHF. The CDR3 DNA follows: TGCGCCAGCAGCCAAGATAAGGGGGCAGGCCAGCCCCAGCATTTT. The J gene is TRBJ1-5, the V gene TRBV4-1; 7 bases are a match to TRBD1. Germline lookup yields CDR1 MGHRA and CDR2 YSYEKL. CDR3 length: 15 residues. V trimming: 0 bases; J trimming: 7 bases; junction bases outside the gene matches: 6.

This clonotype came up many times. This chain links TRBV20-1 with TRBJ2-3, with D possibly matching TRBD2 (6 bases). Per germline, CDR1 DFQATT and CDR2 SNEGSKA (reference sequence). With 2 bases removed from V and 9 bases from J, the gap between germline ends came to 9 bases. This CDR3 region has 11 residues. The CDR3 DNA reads TGCAGTGCTAGAAGGGAGGAAACGCAGTATTTT. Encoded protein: CSARREETQYF.

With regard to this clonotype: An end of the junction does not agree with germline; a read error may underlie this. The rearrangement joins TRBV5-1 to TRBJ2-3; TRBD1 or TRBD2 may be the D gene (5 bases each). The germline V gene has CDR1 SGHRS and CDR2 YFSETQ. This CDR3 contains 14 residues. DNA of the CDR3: TGCACCAGCAGCTCGGGGCCTAGCACAGATACGCAGTATTTT. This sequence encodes CTSSSGPSTDTQYF.

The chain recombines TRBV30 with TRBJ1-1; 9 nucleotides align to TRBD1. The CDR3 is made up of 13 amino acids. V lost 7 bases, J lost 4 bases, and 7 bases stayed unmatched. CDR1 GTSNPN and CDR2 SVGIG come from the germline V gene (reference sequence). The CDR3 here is CASPGGQGTEAFF. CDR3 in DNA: TGTGCCTCGCCTGGGGGACAGGGCACTGAAGCTTTCTTT.

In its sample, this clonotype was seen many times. CDR3 DNA sequence: TGTGCCATCACCCAGACAGGGGGCATCTACGAGCAGTACTTC. This codes for CAITQTGGIYEQYF. This chain links TRBV10-3 with TRBJ2-7, with TRBD1 matching over 10 bases. The junction had 6 bases not matched to a gene; V was cut back by 7 bases and J by 3 bases. Germline V CDR1 and CDR2: ENHRY, SYGVKD. There are 14 residues in the CDR3.

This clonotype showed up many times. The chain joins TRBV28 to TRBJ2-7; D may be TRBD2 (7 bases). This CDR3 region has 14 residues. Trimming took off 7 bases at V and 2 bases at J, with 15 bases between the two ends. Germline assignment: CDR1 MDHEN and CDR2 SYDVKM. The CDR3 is CASTGGGPTYEQYF. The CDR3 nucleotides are TGTGCCAGCACTGGGGGGGGGCCGACCTACGAGCAGTACTTC.

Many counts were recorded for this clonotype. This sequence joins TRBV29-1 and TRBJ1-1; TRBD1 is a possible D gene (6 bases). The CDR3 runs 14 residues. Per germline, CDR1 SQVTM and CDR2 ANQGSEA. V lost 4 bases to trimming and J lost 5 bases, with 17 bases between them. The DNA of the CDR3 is TGCAGCGTTGGGAAACAGGGTCTTGGGACTGAAGCTTTCTTT. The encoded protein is CSVGKQGLGTEAFF.

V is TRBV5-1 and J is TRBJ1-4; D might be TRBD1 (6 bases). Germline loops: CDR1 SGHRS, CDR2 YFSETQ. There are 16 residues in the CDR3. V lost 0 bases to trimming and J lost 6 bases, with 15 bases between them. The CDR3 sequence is CASSLAVGQLYEKLFF. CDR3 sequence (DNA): TGCGCCAGCAGCTTGGCCGTAGGACAGCTATATGAAAAACTGTTTTTT.

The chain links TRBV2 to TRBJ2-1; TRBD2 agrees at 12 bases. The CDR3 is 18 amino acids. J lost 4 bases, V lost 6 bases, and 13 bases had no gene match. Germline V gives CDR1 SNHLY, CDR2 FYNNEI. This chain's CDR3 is CASRPGLAGPQGYNEQFF. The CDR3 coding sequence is TGTGCCAGCAGACCCGGACTAGCGGGGCCCCAAGGGTACAATGAGCAGTTCTTC.

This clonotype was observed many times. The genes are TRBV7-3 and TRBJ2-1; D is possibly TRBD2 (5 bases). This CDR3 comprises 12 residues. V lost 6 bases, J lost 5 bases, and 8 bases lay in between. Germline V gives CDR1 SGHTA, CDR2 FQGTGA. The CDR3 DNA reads TGTGCCAGCAGTGCCGGGAACAATGAGCAGTTCTTC. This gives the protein CASSAGNNEQFF.